These T cell receptor beta chains were read from a single sample in a study of metastatic and nonmetastatic thyroid tumors. TCRdb called clones again from the PCR reads with MiXCR. The repertoire holds some 14,000 clones, with 20% to 25% as singletons. Sequenced sample: blood. These receptors all come from a female donor with papillary thyroid cancer or a benign thyroid nodule (not recorded which). Some clones in this sample may be carry-over from other donors' samples. Both conserved end residues are part of each CDR3. D genes are given only for firm matches. Size tells how often a clone was seen (once, few, many) or the class of an expanded clone, and some rows leave it out.

TRBJ1-5 TRBD1 medium-sized TRBV6-5 TGTGCCAGCAGTTACAAAGGGGGCCGCAATCAGCCCCAGCATTTT CASSYKGGRNQPQHF
TRBJ2-1 . few TRBV7-3 TGTGCCAGCAGCCAGACCTACAATGAGCAGTTCTTC CASSQTYNEQFF
TRBJ1-5 . medium-sized TRBV19 TGTGCCAGTAGTAATTCGATCAACAATCAGCCCCAGCATTTT CASSNSINNQPQHF
TRBJ1-2 . many TRBV7-9 TGTGCCAGCAGCTTAGATATTAACTATGGCTACACCTTC CASSLDINYGYTF
TRBJ2-1 TRBD1 many TRBV11-3 TGTGCCAGCAGCTTAGGGACGGGACAGACCTACAATGAGCAGTTCTTC CASSLGTGQTYNEQFF
TRBJ2-3 . many TRBV20-1 TGCAGTGCTAGCCGGGACGTCACAGATACGCAGTATTTT CSASRDVTDTQYF
TRBJ2-2 . many TRBV4-1 TGCGCCAGCAGCCAAGATCAATTGGTCGCGGGCACCGGGGAGCTGTTTTTT CASSQDQLVAGTGELFF
TRBJ2-5 . many TRBV30 TGTGCCTGGAGTGTCCTGTTCTTGGGGGGGGGCTACCCGCAAGAGACCCAGTACTTC CAWSVLFLGGGYPQETQYF
TRBJ2-2 . . TRBV11-2 TGTGCCAGCAGATCATTTGGGGGGCGCATGATGACCGGGGAGCTGTCTTTT CASRSFGGRMMTGELSF
TRBJ2-5 . . TRBV3-1 TGTGCCAGCAGCCAATCACAGGGAGAGACCCAGTACTTC CASSQSQGETQYF
TRBJ1-2 TRBD1 few TRBV6-2/TRBV6-3 TGTGCCAGCAGACAAGGACAGGACCTGGTCTACTATGGCTACACCTTC CASRQGQDLVYYGYTF
TRBJ1-4 TRBD1 many TRBV15 TGTGCCACCAGCAGAACACAGGGGGCTAATGAAAAACTGTTTTTT CATSRTQGANEKLFF
TRBJ1-1 . . TRBV11-1 TGTGCCAGCAGCTTATCGGCGGCGCGGATTAACACTGAAGCTTTCTTT CASSLSAARINTEAFF
TRBJ2-7 TRBD1 few TRBV6-1 TGTGCCAGTACGTTGGGGACAGAGGCCTACGAGCAGTACTTC CASTLGTEAYEQYF
TRBJ2-1 TRBD1 medium-sized TRBV12-3/TRBV12-4 TGTGCCAGCAGTTTAGTACAGGGGGCGCAAAATGAGCAGTTCTTC CASSLVQGAQNEQFF
TRBJ2-1 TRBD2 many TRBV3-1 TGTGCCAGCAGCAAGCTAACCGGGACTAGCGGGTACAATGAGCAGTTCTTC CASSKLTGTSGYNEQFF
TRBJ2-6 TRBD1 medium-sized TRBV28 TGTGCCAGCCGGCCCACGCTGGTGCACAGGGGCTCTGGGGCCAACGTCCTGACTTTC CASRPTLVHRGSGANVLTF
TRBJ1-2 . medium-sized TRBV12-3/TRBV12-4 TGTGCCAGCCGACGACAGGACTATGGCTACACCTTC CASRRQDYGYTF
TRBJ1-1 . many TRBV6-5 TGTGCCAGCAGTTACCGGGCAGGGAACGCTGAAGCTTTCTTT CASSYRAGNAEAFF
TRBJ1-5 . many TRBV2 TGTGCCAGCAGGCCCACAGGGTTGACGAGCAATCAGCCCCAGCATTTT CASRPTGLTSNQPQHF
TRBJ1-3 . few TRBV6-2/TRBV6-3 TGTGCCAGCAGTTACTTCGCGGGGGAAGACACCATATATTTT CASSYFAGEDTIYF
TRBJ2-3 . . TRBV19 TGTGCCAGTAACCTCCGAGACCGTACATATACTCAGTATTTT CASNLRDRTYTQYF
TRBJ2-5 . medium-sized TRBV28 TGTGCCAGCAGTTTAGGGGTCAGGGCCGTGGGGTATGGGGAGACCCAGTACTTC CASSLGVRAVGYGETQYF
TRBJ1-1 TRBD1 . TRBV20-1 TGCAGTGCTAGCTCGGGACAGGCAGTAACTGAAGCTTTCTTT CSASSGQAVTEAFF